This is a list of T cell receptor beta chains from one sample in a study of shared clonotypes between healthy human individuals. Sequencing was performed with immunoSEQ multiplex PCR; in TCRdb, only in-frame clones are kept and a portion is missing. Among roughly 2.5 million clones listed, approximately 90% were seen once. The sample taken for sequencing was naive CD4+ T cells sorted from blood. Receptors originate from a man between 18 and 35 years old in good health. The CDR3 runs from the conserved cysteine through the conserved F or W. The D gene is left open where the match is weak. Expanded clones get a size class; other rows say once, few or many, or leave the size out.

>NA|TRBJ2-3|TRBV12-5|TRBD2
TGTGCTAGTGGTTTGGTAGGACTAGCGGGGTCTGCCAGCACAGATACGCAGTATTTT
CASGLVGLAGSASTDTQYF
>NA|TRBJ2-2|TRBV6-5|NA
TGTGCCAGCAGTTACTTTAGAGGGGCGGCCGGGGAGCTGTTTTTT
CASSYFRGAAGELFF
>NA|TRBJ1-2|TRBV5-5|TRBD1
TGTGCCAGCAGCGCTCCAGGGGGCTATGGCTACACCTTC
CASSAPGGYGYTF
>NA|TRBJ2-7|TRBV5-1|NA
TGCGCCAGCAGCTTGGTGGAATCCAGCTCCTACGAGCAGTACTTC
CASSLVESSSYEQYF
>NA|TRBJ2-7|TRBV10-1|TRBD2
TGCGCCAGCAGTGAGTCTATCAGCGGGGGGACAGAGCAGTACTTC
CASSESISGGTEQYF
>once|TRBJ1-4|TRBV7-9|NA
TGTGCCAGCAGCTTAGAGGGACTTACTGAAAAACTGTTTTTT
CASSLEGLTEKLFF
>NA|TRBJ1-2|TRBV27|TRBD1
TGTGCCAGCGCTCGGCGGGACAGGGGATCCTATGGCTACACCTTC
CASARRDRGSYGYTF
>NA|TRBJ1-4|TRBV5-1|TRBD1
TGCGCCAGCAGCATACAGGGGGGTAATGAAAAACTGTTTTTT
CASSIQGGNEKLFF
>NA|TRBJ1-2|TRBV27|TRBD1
TGTGCCAGCAGTTTAGGACAGGGGTTCAACTATGGCTACACCTTC
CASSLGQGFNYGYTF
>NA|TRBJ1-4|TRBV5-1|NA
TGCGCCAGCAGCTGGAGGGGTGAAACTAATGAAAAACTGTTTTTT
CASSWRGETNEKLFF
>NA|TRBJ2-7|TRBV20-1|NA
TGCAGTGCTATTCCCTCCTACGAGCAGTACTTC
CSAIPSYEQYF
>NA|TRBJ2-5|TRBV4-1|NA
TGCGCCAGCAGCCTATCGACAAGGGAGACCCAGTACTTC
CASSLSTRETQYF
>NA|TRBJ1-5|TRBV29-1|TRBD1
TGCAGCGTTGTAACCACAGGGGTTGGTCAGCCCCAGCATTTT
CSVVTTGVGQPQHF
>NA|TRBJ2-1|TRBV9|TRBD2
TGTGCCAGCAGCATGGGGGGGAGCTCCTACAATGAGCAGTTCTTC
CASSMGGSSYNEQFF
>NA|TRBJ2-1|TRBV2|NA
TGTGCCAGCAGTGTGGAGGGAGGAATCTACAATGAGCAGTTCTTC
CASSVEGGIYNEQFF
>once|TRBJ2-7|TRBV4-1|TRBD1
TGCGCCAGCAGCCAAGTACCACAGGGGGTCTACGAGCAGTACTTC
CASSQVPQGVYEQYF
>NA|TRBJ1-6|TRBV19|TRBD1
TGTGCCAGTAGTTTTCCAGGGGGGGGTTCACCCCTCCACTTT
CASSFPGGGSPLHF
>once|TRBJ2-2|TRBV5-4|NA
TGTGCCAGCAGGCCGGCAGGGGCGGCTCTGAACACCGGGGAGCTGTTTTTT
CASRPAGAALNTGELFF
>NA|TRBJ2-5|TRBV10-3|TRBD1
TGTGCCATCAGTGATTTACAGGGGGCAAGGGAGACCCAGTACTTC
CAISDLQGARETQYF
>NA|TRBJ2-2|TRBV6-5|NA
TGTGCCAGCAGTTTAGACAGGGGGGAGCTGTTTTTT
CASSLDRGELFF
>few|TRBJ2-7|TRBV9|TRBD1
TGTGCCAGCAGCGTATTGGGACAGTCCTACGAGCAGTACTTC
CASSVLGQSYEQYF
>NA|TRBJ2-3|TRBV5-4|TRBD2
TGTGCCAGCAGCTTGGTAGCGGGGGCTACAGATACGCAGTATTTT
CASSLVAGATDTQYF
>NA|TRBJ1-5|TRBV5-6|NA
TGTGCCAGCAGCTTGAGAGAGGGGATCGGACAGCCCCAGCATTTT
CASSLREGIGQPQHF
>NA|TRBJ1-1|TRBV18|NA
TGTGCCAGCTCACCCAAGAGGGGAACTGAAGCTTTCTTT
CASSPKRGTEAFF
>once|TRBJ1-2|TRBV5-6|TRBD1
TGTGCCAGCAGCTTACAGGGGCCTCTCTATGGCTACACCTTC
CASSLQGPLYGYTF
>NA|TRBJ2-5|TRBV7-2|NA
TGTGCCAGCAGCCAACGCACAGGGACCCCAGAGACCCAGTACTTC
CASSQRTGTPETQYF
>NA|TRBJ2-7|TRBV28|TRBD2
TGTGCCAGCAGTTCGTTTGGGGGAGGGGCCTACGAGCAGTACTTC
CASSSFGGGAYEQYF
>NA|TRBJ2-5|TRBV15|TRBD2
TGTGCCACCAGCACCCCGTTGAGCGGGGTCGAGACCCAGTACTTC
CATSTPLSGVETQYF
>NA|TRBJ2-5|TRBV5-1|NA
TGCGCCAGCAGCCGCAGGGAAGAGACCCAGTACTTC
CASSRREETQYF
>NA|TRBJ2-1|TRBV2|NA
TGTGCCAGCAGGGGGGGTAAGGGTTCCTACAATGAGCAGTTCTTC
CASRGGKGSYNEQFF
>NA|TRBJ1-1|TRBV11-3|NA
TGTGCCAGCAGCTTCCAGGGAACTGAAGCTTTCTTT
CASSFQGTEAFF
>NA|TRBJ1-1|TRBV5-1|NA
TGCGCCAGCAGCAACGGACTAGGCGGGTTTATGAACACTGAAGCTTTCTTT
CASSNGLGGFMNTEAFF
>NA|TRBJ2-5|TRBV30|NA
TGTGCCTGGACGGGGGGCGCGGGAGAGACCCAGTACTTC
CAWTGGAGETQYF
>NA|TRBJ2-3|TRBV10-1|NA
TGCGCCAGCAGTGCGTTCGGCCTTTTGGTGACAGATACGCAGTATTTT
CASSAFGLLVTDTQYF
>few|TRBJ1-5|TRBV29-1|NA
TGCAGCGTTGATATGGGAGGTGATCAGCCCCAGCATTTT
CSVDMGGDQPQHF
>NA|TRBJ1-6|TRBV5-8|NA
TGTGCCAGCAGCTTAAACCAGGGTACACCCCTCCACTTT
CASSLNQGTPLHF
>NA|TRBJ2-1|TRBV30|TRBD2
TGTGCCTGGAGTGGCCAGGGACTAAGGAATGAGCAGTTCTTC
CAWSGQGLRNEQFF
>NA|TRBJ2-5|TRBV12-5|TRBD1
TGTGCTAGTGGTTTGGTAGAGGCAGGGGGCCAAGAGACCCAGTACTTC
CASGLVEAGGQETQYF
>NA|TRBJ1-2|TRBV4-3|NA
TGCGCCAGCAGCCAAGAGCCTAACTATGGCTACACCTTC
CASSQEPNYGYTF
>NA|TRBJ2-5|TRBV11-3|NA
TGTGCCAGCAGCGGGGGGGGCGCGGAGACCCAGTACTTC
CASSGGGAETQYF
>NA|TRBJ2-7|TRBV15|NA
TGTGCCACCAGCAGAGATCAAGCCCGCAGCTCCTACGAGCAGTACTTC
CATSRDQARSSYEQYF
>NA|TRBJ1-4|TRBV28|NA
TGTGCCAGCAGTTTAAGAAGGGCAACTAATGAAAAACTGTTTTTT
CASSLRRATNEKLFF
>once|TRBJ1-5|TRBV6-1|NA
TGTGCCAGTAAACAGACAGGCCTAAATCAGCCCCAGCATTTT
CASKQTGLNQPQHF
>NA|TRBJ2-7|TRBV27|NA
TGTGCCAGCAGCCGAAACCTTGGGGACGAGCAGTACTTC
CASSRNLGDEQYF
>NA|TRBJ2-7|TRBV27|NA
TGTGCCAGCCTAGAGTCGGGGGGCCCCCTCTACGAGCAGTACTTC
CASLESGGPLYEQYF
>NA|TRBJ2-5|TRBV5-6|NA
TGTGCCAGCAGCGCCGGATCGGCCCAGTGGGAGACCCAGTACTTC
CASSAGSAQWETQYF
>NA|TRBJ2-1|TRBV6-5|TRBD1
TGTGCCAGCACTTTACCGCGACAGGGTTACAATGAGCAGTTCTTC
CASTLPRQGYNEQFF
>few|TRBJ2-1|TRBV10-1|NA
TGCGCCAGCAGTGAGTTGTGGACAGTCTCCTACAATGAGCAGTTCTTC
CASSELWTVSYNEQFF
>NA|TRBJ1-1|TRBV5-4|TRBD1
TGTGCCAGCAGCCTTCGACAGGGGCAGGGGAACACTGAAGCTTTCTTT
CASSLRQGQGNTEAFF
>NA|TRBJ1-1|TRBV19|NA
TGTGCCAGTAGTATAGGGGGGAGCACTGAAGCTTTCTTT
CASSIGGSTEAFF
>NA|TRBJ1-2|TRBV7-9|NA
TGTGCCAGCAGCTTAGATACGGGGAAACTTGGCTACACCTTC
CASSLDTGKLGYTF
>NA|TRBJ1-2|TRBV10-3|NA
TGTGCCATCAGTGAGTCTAGGGAACCGGGGACGTGTGCCTTC
CAISESREPGTCAF
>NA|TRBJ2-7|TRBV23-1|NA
TGCGCCAGCAGTCAAAGACCCCCTTGGGGTTTGTGCGAGCAGTACTTC
CASSQRPPWGLCEQYF
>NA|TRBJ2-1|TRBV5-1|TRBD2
TGCGCCAGCAGCTCGGGGGGTGAGCAGTTCTTC
CASSSGGEQFF
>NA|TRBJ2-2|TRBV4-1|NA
TGCGCCAGCAGCCAAGAGCCCACTGGGCGGGCCAACACCGGGGAGCTGTTTTTT
CASSQEPTGRANTGELFF